One sample yielded the 9 T cell receptor beta chains listed below, sequenced in a study of cytomegalovirus exposure and HLA in healthy donors. PCR amplification relied on 60 Vbeta primers (plus 13 Jbeta primers). Only in-frame clones appear in the TCRdb table, and some are missing; sequencing was by immunoSEQ multiplex PCR. The sample has some 150,000 clones, 82% seen once. The sequencing input was PBMCs. These TCRs come from a man aged 30-40 years in good health and CMV-seropositive.

The chain carries TRBV11-3 and TRBJ1-1; 10 positions agree with TRBD1. Germline values: CDR1 SGHNT, CDR2 YENEEA. V shed 5 bases and J 6 bases; nucleotides not matched to a gene: 6. This CDR3 region has 14 residues. The CDR3 here is CASSAGTGVSEAFF. The DNA for the CDR3 is TGTGCCAGCAGCGCTGGGACAGGGGTATCTGAAGCTTTCTTT.

CDR3 amino acids: CASSLGQGWDEQFF. CDR3 sequence (DNA): TGCGCCAGCAGCTTGGGACAGGGATGGGATGAGCAGTTCTTC. The genes are TRBV5-1 and TRBJ2-1; 7 positions match TRBD1. This CDR3 is built from 14 residues. The V gene end was trimmed by 0 bases and the J gene end by 8 bases; junction bases not matched to a gene: 5. Germline V gene lookup returns CDR1 SGHRS and CDR2 YFSETQ.

This clone was seen a single time. The chain joins TRBV19 to TRBJ2-2; D might be TRBD1 (6 bases). The CDR3 consists of 13 residues. The germline gives CDR1 LNHDA, CDR2 SQIVND (reference sequence). The germline V and J ends were trimmed by 6 bases and 4 bases, with 9 bases remaining between them. The CDR3 region has the DNA TGTGCCAGTAGAAGGGGGACCACCGGGGAGCTGTTTTTT. Its translation is CASRRGTTGELFF.

The chain carries TRBV2 and TRBJ1-1; 7 nucleotides align to TRBD1. The V and J ends lost 6 bases and 1 base, in that order; junction bases with no gene match: 8. Per the germline V gene, CDR1 is SNHLY and CDR2 is FYNNEI. The CDR3 length is 15 residues. The CDR3: CASRLYGTANTEAFF. CDR3 nucleotide sequence: TGTGCCAGCAGATTATACGGGACAGCGAACACTGAAGCTTTCTTT.

The gene calls are TRBV14 and TRBJ2-1; TRBD2 might be the D (6 bases). Germline V gene lookup returns CDR1 SGHDN and CDR2 FVKESK. The ends were cut back, 1 base at V and 6 bases at J, with 10 bases in the middle. The CDR3 sequence is 14 residues long. The CDR3: CASSQASGSNEQFF. Written as DNA, the CDR3 is TGTGCCAGCAGCCAAGCGAGCGGGTCCAATGAGCAGTTCTTC.

The V call is TRBV7-2, the J call TRBJ2-7; 7 nucleotides line up with TRBD2. This CDR3 contains 15 residues. Trimming at V came to 6 bases and at J to 3 bases, leaving 11 bases not matched to a gene. Germline V gene sequence: CDR1 SGHTA, CDR2 FQGNSA. The CDR3 region has the DNA TGTGCCAGCAGAGGAGGGCGGGAGTCCCTCTACGAGCAGTACTTC. The encoded protein is CASRGGRESLYEQYF.

This clone was seen once. The chain joins TRBV5-1 to TRBJ2-2; D perhaps matches TRBD2 (6 bases). The germline V gene encodes CDR1 SGHRS and CDR2 YFSETQ. This CDR3 region has 13 residues. V was trimmed by 1 base and J by 7 bases, leaving 8 bases between them. CDR3 region: CASSLSGGGELFF. CDR3 DNA: TGCGCCAGCAGCTTGTCCGGGGGCGGGGAGCTGTTTTTT.

The chain couples TRBV29-1 to TRBJ1-3, with TRBD1 matching over 7 bases. Trimming took 1 base from V and 4 from J; bases not matched to a gene: 7. The CDR3 runs 15 residues. CDR1 and CDR2 (germline): SQVTM, ANQGSEA. The CDR3 spells CSVEGSRGVGNTIYF. DNA of the CDR3: TGCAGCGTTGAAGGCTCCAGGGGGGTCGGAAACACCATATATTTT.

The CDR3, as DNA: TGTGCCAGCAGTGAGTGGAGCGGGGTGGGTTACAATGAGCAGTTCTTC. Translated: CASSEWSGVGYNEQFF. The chain combines TRBV6-1 with TRBJ2-1; 7 bases align to TRBD2. Germline V CDR1 and CDR2: MNHNS, SASEGT. The V segment lost 3 bases and the J segment 4 bases; nucleotides outside the gene matches: 9. The CDR3 runs to 16 residues.